The present entry profiles one T cell receptor beta chain with its context. Trimming took off 6 bases at V and 7 bases at J, with 24 bases between the two ends. The CDR3 consists of 16 residues. Germline CDR1 is MNHNS and CDR2 is SASEGT. The data belong to a study of blood T cells in healthy people across ages. Combining a sample-barcoded 5' primer with a J-beta primer mix, a second PCR ran for 7 to 11 cycles. TCRdb ran MiXCR on the 5' RACE reads and lists one entry per CDR3 protein. The repertoire holds 550,000 to 800,000 distinct CDR3 sequences, with more than 20% as singletons. V and J are TRBV6-1 and TRBJ1-2; a possible D gene is TRBD1 (5 bases). Sequencing used blood. The sequence was obtained from a man aged 65-85 years in good health. The CDR3 DNA sequence: TGTGCCAGCAGCGAATATCCGGGACGTACAACCGGTGGCTACACCTTC. Translated: CASSEYPGRTTGGYTF.